This T cell receptor beta chain was identified during a study of beta chain features in type 1 diabetes. Study conclusions and caveats: For TCRB rearrangement, an influence of HLA type remained unresolved here.

Blood was collected once per donor into heparin, averaging approximately 110 mL. Cell sorting via CD45RO/CCR7/CD25/CD127/CD95/CD27 was performed to obtain CD4+ naive, central memory, regulatory and stem cell-like memory cells. Each population that was sorted was more than 98% pure. Regarding this clone: Its antigen remains unidentified.

Investigators reverse transcribed all isolated RNA, so they sequenced expressed TCRB transcripts. Generated by immunoSEQ multiplex PCR, the TCRdb table keeps only in-frame clones and is missing some. The repertoire has fewer than 900,000 clones, roughly a sixth of them found once; the top ten carry roughly 0.025%. The sample taken for sequencing was naive CD4+ T cells from blood. The TCR comes from a woman younger than 35 in good health.

Here the CDR3 reads CASSVDTPPSTDTQYF. The CDR3 DNA is TGTGCCAGCAGCGTAGATACTCCCCCCAGCACAGATACGCAGTATTTT. The V gene is TRBV9, the J gene TRBJ2-3; D is ambiguous. Germline CDR1 SGDLS, CDR2 YYNGEE. Between the trimmed V and J ends, which lost 0 bases and 0 bases, there was a span of 11 bases. CDR3 length: 16 residues.